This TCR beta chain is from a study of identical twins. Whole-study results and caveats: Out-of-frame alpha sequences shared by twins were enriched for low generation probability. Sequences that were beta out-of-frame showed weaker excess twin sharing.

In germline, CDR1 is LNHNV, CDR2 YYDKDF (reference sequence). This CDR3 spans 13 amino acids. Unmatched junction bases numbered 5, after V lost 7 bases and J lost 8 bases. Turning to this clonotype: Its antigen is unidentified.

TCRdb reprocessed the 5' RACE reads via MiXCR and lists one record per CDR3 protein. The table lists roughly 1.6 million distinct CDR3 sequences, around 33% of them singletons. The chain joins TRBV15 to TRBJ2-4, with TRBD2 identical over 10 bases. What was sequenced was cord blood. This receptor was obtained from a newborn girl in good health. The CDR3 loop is CATIQRGGDIQYF. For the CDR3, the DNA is TGTGCCACCATCCAGCGGGGGGGTGACATTCAGTACTTC.